This record covers a single T cell receptor (beta chain). Its target antigen remains unknown. No much larger clone exists at a distance of one base, and base qualities are not known. The data belong to a study of blood T cell repertoires in COVID-19 (dated by TCRdb to between 2020 and 2021). Turning to the overall study: The collaborator samples originated in the United States, Italy and Spain and spanned the acute and convalescent phases of COVID-19. The prospective study material was composed of cDNA or gDNA derived from T cells, B-cell-depleted T cells, or PBMCs. The dataset comprised deeply sampled blood TCRbeta repertoires from subjects exposed to, actively infected with, or recovered from COVID-19. A freely available public database, intended as a resource for researchers studying the immune response to SARS-CoV-2, is where the repertoires were released. The samples were drawn from the first 160 participants of the ongoing ImmuneRACE study and from 1,200 or so subjects provided by 6 global collaborators. Nearly every sample came with metadata listing a de-identified subject ID, COVID-19 status, age in years and sex. Where available, HLA class I and class II types were obtained from metadata supplied by the sample provider rather than from assay-based typing. Overall study outcomes, separate from this receptor: The quantity of clinical and demographic metadata differed by source and by participant and was supplied without curation.

Whole blood was collected in K2EDTA tubes by collaborating institutions according to the institutions' own protocols. For TCRbeta analysis, collaborator samples were shipped as frozen whole blood, as isolated PBMCs, or as DNA extracted from either sample type. Measured from the cysteine to the phenylalanine, the CDR3 is 14 residues long. Only the CDR3 part of the read is kept: 42 bases, read in frame from the first base. CDR1 and CDR2, per the germline V gene, are SGHDT and YYEEEE. V lost 3 bases and J lost 7 bases; the stretch between them is 13 bases long. TCRbeta CDR3 regions were amplified from genomic DNA using the immunoSEQ Assay, a bias-controlled multiplex PCR. As for how the authors treated the data: Within the assay, amplification of reference gene primers was used to estimate how many nucleated cells each sample contained. To quantify the absolute abundance of each unique TCRbeta CDR3 rearrangement, sequence reads were collapsed and filtered. Productive Simpson clonality was computed per sample as the square root of Simpson's diversity index over productive rearrangements. The table comes from immuneACCESS by way of TCRdb, which keeps in-frame sequences with V and J called. Part of the clones is missing from these tables; in studies checked, under half for an unresolved V gene and the rest for unknown reasons. That table is the source of V, J and clone size, and D and trimming were worked out from the DNA. Recorded for this sample are about 310,000 clones; around 90% of them occurred a single time. The top ten clones comprise roughly 2.1% of the sample.

Here the chain combines TRBV5-6 and TRBJ1-4, with the D segment identity uncertain. The TCR comes from a man aged 18 to 30 with active or convalescent COVID-19. The sample consisted of peripheral blood. CDR3 sequence: CASSWSRIREKLFF. The DNA sequence reads TGTGCCAGCAGCTGGTCCAGAATCCGTGAAAAACTGTTTTTT.